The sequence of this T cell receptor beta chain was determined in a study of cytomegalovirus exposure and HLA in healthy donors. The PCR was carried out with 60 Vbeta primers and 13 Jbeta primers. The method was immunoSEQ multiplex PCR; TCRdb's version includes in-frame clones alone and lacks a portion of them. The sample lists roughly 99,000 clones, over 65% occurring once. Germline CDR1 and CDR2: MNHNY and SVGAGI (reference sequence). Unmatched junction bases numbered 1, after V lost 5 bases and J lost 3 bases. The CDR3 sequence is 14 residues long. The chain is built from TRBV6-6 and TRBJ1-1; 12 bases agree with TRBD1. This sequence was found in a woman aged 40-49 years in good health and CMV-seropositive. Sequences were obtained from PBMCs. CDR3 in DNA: TGTGCCAGCAGTGGGACAGGGGGCTACACTGAAGCTTTCTTT. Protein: CASSGTGGYTEAFF.